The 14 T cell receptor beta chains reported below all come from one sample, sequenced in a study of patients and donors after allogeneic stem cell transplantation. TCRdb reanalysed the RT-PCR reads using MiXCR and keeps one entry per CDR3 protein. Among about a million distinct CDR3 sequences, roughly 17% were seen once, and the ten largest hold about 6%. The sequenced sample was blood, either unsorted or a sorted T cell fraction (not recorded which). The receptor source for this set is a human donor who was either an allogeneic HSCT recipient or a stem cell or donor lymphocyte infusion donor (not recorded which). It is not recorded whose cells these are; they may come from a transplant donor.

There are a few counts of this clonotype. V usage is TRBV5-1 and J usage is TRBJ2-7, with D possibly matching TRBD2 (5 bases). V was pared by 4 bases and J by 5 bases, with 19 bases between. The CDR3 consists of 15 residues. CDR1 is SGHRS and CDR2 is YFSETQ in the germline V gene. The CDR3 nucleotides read TGCGCCAGCAGCCCCATCGGGTCAAGCGGTCACGAGCAGTACTTC. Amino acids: CASSPIGSSGHEQYF.

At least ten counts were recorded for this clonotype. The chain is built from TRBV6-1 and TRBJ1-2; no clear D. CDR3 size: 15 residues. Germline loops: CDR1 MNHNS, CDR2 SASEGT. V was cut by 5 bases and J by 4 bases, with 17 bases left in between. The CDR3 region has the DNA TGTGCCAGCAGTCCCTTCCAGACTATGGGCTATGGCTACACCTTC. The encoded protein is CASSPFQTMGYGYTF.

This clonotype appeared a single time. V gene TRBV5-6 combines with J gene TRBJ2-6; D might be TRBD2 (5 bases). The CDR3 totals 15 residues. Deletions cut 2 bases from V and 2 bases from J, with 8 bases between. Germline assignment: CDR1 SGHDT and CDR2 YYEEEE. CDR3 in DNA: TGTGCCAGCAGCTTTCTCGGGACTGGGGCCAACGTCCTGACTTTC. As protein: CASSFLGTGANVLTF. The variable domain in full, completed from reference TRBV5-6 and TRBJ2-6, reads DAGVTQSPTHLIKTRGQQVTLRCSPKSGHDTVSWYQQALGQGPQFIFQYYEEEERQRGNFPDRFSGHQFPNYSSELNVNALLLGDSALYLCASSFLGTGANVLTFGAGSRLTVL.

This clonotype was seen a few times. This chain's CDR3 is CATESRQGNTGELFF. CDR3 coding DNA: TGTGCCACCGAATCTCGACAGGGGAACACCGGGGAGCTGTTTTTT. This chain links TRBV12-3 or TRBV12-4 with TRBJ2-2; 7 nucleotides line up with TRBD1. The V gene end was trimmed by 10 bases and the J gene end by 1 base; junction bases not matched to a gene: 9. The CDR3 sequence is 15 residues long.

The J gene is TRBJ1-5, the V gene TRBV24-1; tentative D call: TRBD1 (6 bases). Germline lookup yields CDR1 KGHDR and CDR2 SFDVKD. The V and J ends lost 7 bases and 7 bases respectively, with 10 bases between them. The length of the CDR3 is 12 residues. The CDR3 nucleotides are TGTGCCACCAGCCAGGGGTCCCAGCCCCAGCATTTT. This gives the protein CATSQGSQPQHF.

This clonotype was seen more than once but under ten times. DNA of the CDR3: TGTGCCAGCAGAGCAACTCAGGGGGCCTCCTACGAGCAGTACTTC. This translates into CASRATQGASYEQYF. The V and J genes are TRBV6-1 and TRBJ2-7, with 8 bases identical to TRBD1. From germline, CDR1 is MNHNS and CDR2 SASEGT. Trimming removed 6 bases from V and 0 bases from J; junction bases left unmatched: 7. The length of the CDR3 is 15 residues.

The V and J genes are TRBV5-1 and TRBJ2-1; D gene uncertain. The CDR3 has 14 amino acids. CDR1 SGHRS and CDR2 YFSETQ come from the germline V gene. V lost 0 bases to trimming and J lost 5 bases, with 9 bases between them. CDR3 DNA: TGCGCCAGCAGCTTGGAACAACTCAACAATGAGCAGTTCTTC. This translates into CASSLEQLNNEQFF. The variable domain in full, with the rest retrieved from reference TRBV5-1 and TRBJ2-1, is KAGVTQTPRYLIKTRGQQVTLSCSPISGHRSVSWYQQTPGQGLQFLFEYFSETQRNKGNFPGRFSGRQFSNSRSEMNVSTLELGDSALYLCASSLEQLNNEQFFGPGTRLTVL.

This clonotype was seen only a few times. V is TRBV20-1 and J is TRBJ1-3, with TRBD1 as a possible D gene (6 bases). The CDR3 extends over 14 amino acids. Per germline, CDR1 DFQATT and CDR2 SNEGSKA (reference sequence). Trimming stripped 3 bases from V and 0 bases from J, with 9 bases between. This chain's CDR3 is CSASLGGSGNTIYF. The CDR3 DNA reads TGCAGTGCTAGCCTAGGGGGCTCTGGAAACACCATATATTTT.

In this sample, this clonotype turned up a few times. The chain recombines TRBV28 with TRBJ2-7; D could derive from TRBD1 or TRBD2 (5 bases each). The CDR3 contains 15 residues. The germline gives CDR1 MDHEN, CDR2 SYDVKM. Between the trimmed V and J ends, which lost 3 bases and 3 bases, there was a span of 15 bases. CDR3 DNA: TGTGCCAGCAGTTTCTGGGGGAAGGGTGGCTACGAGCAGTACTTC. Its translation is CASSFWGKGGYEQYF.

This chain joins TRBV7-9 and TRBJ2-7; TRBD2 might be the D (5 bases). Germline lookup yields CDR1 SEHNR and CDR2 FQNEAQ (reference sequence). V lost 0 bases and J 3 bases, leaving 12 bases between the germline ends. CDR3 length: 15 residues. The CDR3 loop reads CASSLARNSGYEQYF. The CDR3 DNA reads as TGTGCCAGCAGCTTAGCGAGGAACAGCGGCTACGAGCAGTACTTC.

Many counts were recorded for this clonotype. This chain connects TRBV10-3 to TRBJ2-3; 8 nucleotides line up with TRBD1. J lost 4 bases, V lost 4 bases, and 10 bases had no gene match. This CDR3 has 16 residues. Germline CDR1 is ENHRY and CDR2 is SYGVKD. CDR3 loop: CAISGGQGGDADTQYF. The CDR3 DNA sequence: TGTGCCATCAGTGGCGGACAGGGTGGTGACGCAGATACGCAGTATTTT.

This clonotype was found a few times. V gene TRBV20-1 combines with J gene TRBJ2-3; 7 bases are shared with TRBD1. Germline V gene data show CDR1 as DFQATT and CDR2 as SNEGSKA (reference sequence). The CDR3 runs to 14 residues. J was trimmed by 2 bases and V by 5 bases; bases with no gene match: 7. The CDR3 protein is CSAPPGGTTDTQYF. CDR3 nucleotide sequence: TGCAGTGCTCCCCCAGGGGGAACCACAGATACGCAGTATTTT.

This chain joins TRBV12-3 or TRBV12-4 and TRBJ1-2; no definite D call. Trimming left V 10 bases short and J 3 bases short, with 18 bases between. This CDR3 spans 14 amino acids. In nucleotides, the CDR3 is TGTGCCATCGTCAATTTCCCGACGGACTATGGCTACACCTTC. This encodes CAIVNFPTDYGYTF.

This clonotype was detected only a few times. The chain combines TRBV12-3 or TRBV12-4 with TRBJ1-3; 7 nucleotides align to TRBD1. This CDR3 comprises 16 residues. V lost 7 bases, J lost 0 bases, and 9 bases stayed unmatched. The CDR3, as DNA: TGTGCCAGCACGCCAGGGGGGAGGACCTCTGGAAACACCATATATTTT. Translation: CASTPGGRTSGNTIYF.